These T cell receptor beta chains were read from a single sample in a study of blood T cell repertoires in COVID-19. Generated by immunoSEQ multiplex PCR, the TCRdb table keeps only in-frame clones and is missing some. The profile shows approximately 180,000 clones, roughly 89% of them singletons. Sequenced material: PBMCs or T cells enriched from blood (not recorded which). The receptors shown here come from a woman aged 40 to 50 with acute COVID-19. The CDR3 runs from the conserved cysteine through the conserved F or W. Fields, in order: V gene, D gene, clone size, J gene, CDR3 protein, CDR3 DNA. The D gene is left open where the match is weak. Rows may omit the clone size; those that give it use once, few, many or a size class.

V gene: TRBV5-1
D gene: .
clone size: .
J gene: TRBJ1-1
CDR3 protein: CASSAGENTEAFF
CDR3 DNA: TGCGCCAGCAGCGCCGGAGAGAACACTGAAGCTTTCTTT

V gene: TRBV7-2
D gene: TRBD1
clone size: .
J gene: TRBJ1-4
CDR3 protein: CASSLDRPDRGEKLFF
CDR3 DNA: TGTGCCAGCAGCTTAGATAGACCGGACAGGGGTGAAAAACTGTTTTTT

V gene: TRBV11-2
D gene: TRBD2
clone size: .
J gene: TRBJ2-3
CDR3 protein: CASSSTSGRGPDTQYF
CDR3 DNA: TGTGCCAGCAGCTCAACCAGCGGGAGGGGCCCAGATACGCAGTATTTT

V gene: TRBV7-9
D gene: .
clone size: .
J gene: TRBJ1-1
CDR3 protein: CASSSPPGQILSSTEAFF
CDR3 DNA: TGTGCCAGCAGCTCTCCGCCAGGACAGATTCTTTCGAGCACTGAAGCTTTCTTT

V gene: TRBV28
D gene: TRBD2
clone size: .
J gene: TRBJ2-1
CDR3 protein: CASSLVLAGYNEQFF
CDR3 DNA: TGTGCCAGCAGTTTAGTCCTAGCGGGTTACAATGAGCAGTTCTTC

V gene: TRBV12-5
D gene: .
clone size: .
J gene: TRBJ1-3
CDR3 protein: CASARARSGNTIYF
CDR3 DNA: TGTGCTAGTGCCAGGGCCCGCTCTGGAAACACCATATATTTT

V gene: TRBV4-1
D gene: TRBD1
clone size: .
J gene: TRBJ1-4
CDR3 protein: CASSPPGTGEEKLFF
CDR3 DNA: TGCGCCAGCAGCCCACCCGGGACAGGGGAGGAAAAACTGTTTTTT

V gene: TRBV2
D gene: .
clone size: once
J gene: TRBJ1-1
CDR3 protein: CASTLKRLMNTEAFF
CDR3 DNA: TGTGCCAGCACTCTTAAACGGTTAATGAACACTGAAGCTTTCTTT

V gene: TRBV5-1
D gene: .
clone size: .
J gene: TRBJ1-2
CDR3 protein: CASSLVGQGYGYTF
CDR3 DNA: TGCGCCAGCAGCTTGGTAGGCCAGGGATATGGCTACACCTTC

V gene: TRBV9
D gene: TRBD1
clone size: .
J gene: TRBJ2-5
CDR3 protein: CASSAQTGTGETQYF
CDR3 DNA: TGTGCCAGCAGCGCCCAGACAGGGACGGGGGAGACCCAGTACTTC

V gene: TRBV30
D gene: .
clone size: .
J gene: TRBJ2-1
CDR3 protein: CAWSLGWGTNEQFF
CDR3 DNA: TGTGCCTGGAGCCTCGGGTGGGGGACAAATGAGCAGTTCTTC

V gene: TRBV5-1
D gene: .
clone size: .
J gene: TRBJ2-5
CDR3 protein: CASRRQETQYF
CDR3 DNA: TGCGCCAGCAGGAGACAAGAGACCCAGTACTTC

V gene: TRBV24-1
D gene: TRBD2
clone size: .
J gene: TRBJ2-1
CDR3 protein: CATSDTRTSGSLQIDEQFF
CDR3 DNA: TGTGCCACCAGTGACACCCGGACTAGCGGGAGTTTACAAATTGATGAGCAGTTCTTC

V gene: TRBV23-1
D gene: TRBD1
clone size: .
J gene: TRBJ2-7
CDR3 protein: CASSQSPSDRETYEQYF
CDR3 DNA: TGCGCCAGCAGTCAATCCCCTTCGGACAGGGAAACCTACGAGCAGTACTTC

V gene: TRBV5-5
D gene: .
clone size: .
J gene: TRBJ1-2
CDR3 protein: CASSVDGPGYGYTF
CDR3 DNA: TGTGCCAGCAGCGTCGACGGTCCGGGTTATGGCTACACCTTC

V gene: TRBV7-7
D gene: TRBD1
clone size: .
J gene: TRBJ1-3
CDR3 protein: CASRGRDRRRNTIYF
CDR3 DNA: TGTGCTAGCAGGGGAAGGGACAGGAGAAGAAACACCATATATTTT

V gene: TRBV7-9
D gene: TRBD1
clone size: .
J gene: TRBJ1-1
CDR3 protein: CASSPTRQGQMNTEAFF
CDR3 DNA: TGTGCCAGCAGCCCTACCCGCCAGGGACAGATGAACACTGAAGCTTTCTTT

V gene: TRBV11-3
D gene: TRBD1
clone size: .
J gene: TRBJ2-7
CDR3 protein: CASSLPLRTGGPIPSYEQYF
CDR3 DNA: TGTGCCAGCAGCTTACCTTTACGGACAGGGGGCCCAATCCCGTCCTACGAGCAGTACTTC

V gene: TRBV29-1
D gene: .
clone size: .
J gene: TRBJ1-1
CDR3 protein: CSVEGDTGMRVGTEAFF
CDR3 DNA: TGCAGCGTTGAAGGGGACACGGGAATGAGGGTGGGCACTGAAGCTTTCTTT

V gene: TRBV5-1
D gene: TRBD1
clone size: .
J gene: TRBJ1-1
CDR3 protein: CASRSQQGPAEAFF
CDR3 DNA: TGCGCCAGCAGGAGCCAACAGGGGCCCGCTGAAGCTTTCTTT

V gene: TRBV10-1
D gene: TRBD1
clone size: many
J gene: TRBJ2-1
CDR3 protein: CASIPGQGPPFYNEQFF
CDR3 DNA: TGCGCCAGCATTCCGGGACAGGGGCCACCATTCTACAATGAGCAGTTCTTC

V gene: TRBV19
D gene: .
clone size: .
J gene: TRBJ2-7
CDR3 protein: CASRVDTGVSYEQYF
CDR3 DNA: TGTGCCAGTAGGGTGGACACCGGAGTTTCCTACGAGCAGTACTTC

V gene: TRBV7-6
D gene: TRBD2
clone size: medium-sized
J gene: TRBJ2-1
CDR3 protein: CASSLGLAGGPAWEQFF
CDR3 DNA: TGTGCCAGCAGCTTAGGACTAGCGGGAGGGCCGGCATGGGAGCAGTTCTTC

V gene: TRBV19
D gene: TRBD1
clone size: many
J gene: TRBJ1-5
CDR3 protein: CASSIRGDTNQPQHF
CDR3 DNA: TGTGCCAGTAGTATCAGGGGGGATACCAATCAGCCCCAGCATTTT

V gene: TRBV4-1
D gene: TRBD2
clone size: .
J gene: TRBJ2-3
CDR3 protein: CASSAKLAGGASTDTQYF
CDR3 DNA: TGCGCCAGCAGCGCTAAACTAGCGGGGGGGGCTAGCACAGATACGCAGTATTTT

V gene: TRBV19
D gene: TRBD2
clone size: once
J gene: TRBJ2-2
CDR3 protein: CASSPRLAGEKRNTGELFF
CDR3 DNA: TGTGCCAGTAGTCCCCGACTAGCGGGAGAAAAGAGGAACACCGGGGAGCTGTTTTTT

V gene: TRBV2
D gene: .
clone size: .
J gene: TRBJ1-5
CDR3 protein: CASSGISGKLQPQHF
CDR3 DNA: TGTGCCAGCAGTGGAATATCAGGGAAACTGCAGCCCCAGCATTTT

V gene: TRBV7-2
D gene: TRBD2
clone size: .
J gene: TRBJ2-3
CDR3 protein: CASSLPPAGRGDTQYF
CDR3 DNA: TGTGCCAGCAGCTTACCCCCAGCGGGACGGGGAGATACGCAGTATTTT

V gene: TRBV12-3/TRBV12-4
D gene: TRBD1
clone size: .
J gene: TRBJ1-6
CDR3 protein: CASSRTGSVPLHF
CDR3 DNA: TGTGCCAGCAGTAGGACAGGGTCGGTCCCCCTCCACTTT

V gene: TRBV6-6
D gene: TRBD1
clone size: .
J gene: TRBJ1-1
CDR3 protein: CASSYSGRGKTEAFF
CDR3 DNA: TGTGCCAGCAGTTACTCGGGCAGGGGGAAGACTGAAGCTTTCTTT

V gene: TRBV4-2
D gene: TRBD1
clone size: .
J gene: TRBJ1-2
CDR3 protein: CASSQESGTVPNYGYTF
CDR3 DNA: TGTGCCAGCAGCCAAGAATCCGGGACAGTGCCTAACTATGGCTACACCTTC

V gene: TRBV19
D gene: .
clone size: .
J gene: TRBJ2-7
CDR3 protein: CASNRVVGPYEQYF
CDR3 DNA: TGTGCCAGCAACAGGGTTGTCGGCCCCTACGAGCAGTACTTC

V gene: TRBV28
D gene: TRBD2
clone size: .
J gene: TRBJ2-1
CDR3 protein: CASRPSGVSYNEQFF
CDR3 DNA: TGTGCCAGCAGACCTAGCGGGGTCTCCTACAATGAGCAGTTCTTC

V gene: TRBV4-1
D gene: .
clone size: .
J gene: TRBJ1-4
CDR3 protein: CASSHFRVLNEKLFF
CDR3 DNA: TGCGCCAGCAGCCATTTCCGGGTCTTAAATGAAAAACTGTTTTTT

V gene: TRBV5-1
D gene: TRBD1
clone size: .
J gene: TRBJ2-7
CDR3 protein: CASSFRDRSYEQYF
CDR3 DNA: TGCGCCAGCAGCTTCCGGGACAGGTCCTACGAGCAGTACTTC

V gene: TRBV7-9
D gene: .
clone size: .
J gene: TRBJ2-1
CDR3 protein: CASSFPTEEQFF
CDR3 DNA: TGTGCCAGCAGCTTCCCGACAGAAGAGCAGTTCTTC

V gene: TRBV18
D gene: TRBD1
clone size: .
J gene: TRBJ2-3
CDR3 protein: CASSPRSGTGTDTQYF
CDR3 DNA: TGTGCCAGCTCACCGCGCTCCGGGACAGGGACGGATACGCAGTATTTT

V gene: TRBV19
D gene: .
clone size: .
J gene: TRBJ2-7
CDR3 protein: CASSIAGFSYEQYF
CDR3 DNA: TGTGCCAGTAGTATCGCCGGGTTCTCCTACGAGCAGTACTTC

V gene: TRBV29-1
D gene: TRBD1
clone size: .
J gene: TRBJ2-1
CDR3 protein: CSVPQGAYNEQFF
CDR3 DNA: TGCAGCGTTCCACAGGGGGCCTACAATGAGCAGTTCTTC

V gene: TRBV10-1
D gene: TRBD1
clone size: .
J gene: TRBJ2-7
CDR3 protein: CASSDLSTGHEQYF
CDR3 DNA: TGCGCCAGCAGTGACCTCTCGACAGGGCACGAGCAGTACTTC